The rows below give T cell receptor beta chains drawn from one sample of a study of CD8 T cells in Susac syndrome. From the immunoSEQ multiplex PCR reads, TCRdb called clonotypes with MiXCR, one entry per CDR3 protein. The sample includes around 200,000 distinct CDR3 sequences, roughly 96% of them seen just once. The sequenced sample was CD4+ T cells from PBMCs. These receptors were taken from a human donor in good health. CDR3s include the opening cysteine and the closing phenylalanine or tryptophan. A D gene is named only where the DNA matches it firmly. Size tells how often a clone was seen (once, few, many) or the class of an expanded clone, and some rows leave it out.

V gene	clone size	J gene	D gene	CDR3 protein	CDR3 DNA
TRBV20-1	-	TRBJ2-1	-	CSASTGLNNEQFF	TGCAGTGCTAGTACAGGTTTAAACAATGAGCAGTTCTTC
TRBV24-1	-	TRBJ2-1	-	CATSDLDSNNEQFF	TGTGCCACCAGTGATTTGGACAGCAACAATGAGCAGTTCTTC
TRBV4-1	-	TRBJ2-5	-	CASSQDFGADQGTQYF	TGCGCCAGCAGCCAAGATTTCGGCGCTGACCAGGGGACCCAGTACTTC
TRBV7-2	-	TRBJ2-5	TRBD2	CASSSSSGGAQETQYF	TGTGCCAGCAGCTCCTCTAGCGGGGGGGCGCAAGAGACCCAGTACTTC
TRBV12-3/TRBV12-4	-	TRBJ1-5	-	CASSHTANQPQHF	TGTGCCAGCAGTCACACAGCAAATCAGCCCCAGCATTTT
TRBV20-1	-	TRBJ2-6	-	CSATVSGANVLTF	TGCAGTGCTACGGTCTCTGGGGCCAACGTCCTGACTTTC
TRBV3-1	-	TRBJ2-1	-	CASSQDGAGEQFF	TGTGCCAGCAGCCAAGATGGGGCTGGGGAGCAGTTCTTC
TRBV12-5	-	TRBJ2-1	-	CASGSDLTAEQFF	TGTGCTAGTGGTTCTGACCTTACAGCTGAGCAGTTCTTC
TRBV25-1	-	TRBJ1-2	-	CASSSGGDFDGYTF	TGTGCCAGCAGTTCCGGCGGGGATTTTGATGGCTACACCTTC
TRBV6-2/TRBV6-3	few	TRBJ2-5	-	CASGQIQETQYF	TGTGCCAGTGGACAGATTCAAGAGACCCAGTACTTC
TRBV9	-	TRBJ2-1	TRBD2	CASSRSTSGENEQFF	TGTGCCAGCAGCAGATCGACTAGCGGGGAGAATGAGCAGTTCTTC
TRBV29-1	-	TRBJ1-2	TRBD1	CSVSRQGANYGYTF	TGCAGCGTCTCGAGACAGGGGGCGAACTATGGCTACACCTTC
TRBV29-1	-	TRBJ2-1	-	CSVDGQTDYNEQFF	TGCAGCGTTGACGGGCAGACGGACTACAATGAGCAGTTCTTC
TRBV10-3	-	TRBJ2-1	-	CAISRSLIDSNEQFF	TGTGCCATCAGTCGTAGCCTCATTGATTCGAATGAGCAGTTCTTC
TRBV30	-	TRBJ1-5	-	CAWTQGRASNQPQHF	TGTGCCTGGACCCAGGGGAGGGCGAGCAATCAGCCCCAGCATTTT
TRBV20-1	-	TRBJ1-5	TRBD1	CSAPKDRPDSNQPQHF	TGCAGTGCTCCCAAGGACAGGCCCGATAGCAATCAGCCCCAGCATTTT
TRBV12-3/TRBV12-4	-	TRBJ2-7	TRBD1	CASSLVWDRNSYEQYF	TGTGCCAGCAGTTTAGTTTGGGACAGGAACTCCTACGAGCAGTACTTC
TRBV6-2/TRBV6-3	few	TRBJ2-3	-	CASSYGGTTARDTQYF	TGTGCCAGCAGTTACGGAGGCACCACGGCGCGAGATACGCAGTATTTT
TRBV30	-	TRBJ1-5	-	CAWGTGLGSQPQHF	TGTGCCTGGGGGACGGGGTTGGGAAGTCAGCCCCAGCATTTT
TRBV10-2	-	TRBJ2-1	-	CASSESRGEQFF	TGCGCCAGCAGTGAGTCGAGAGGGGAGCAGTTCTTC
TRBV19	-	TRBJ1-5	-	CASSIERVVQPQHF	TGTGCCAGTAGTATAGAAAGGGTGGTGCAGCCCCAGCATTTT
TRBV7-3	once	TRBJ2-3	TRBD2	CASSSGLAGAWADTQYF	TGTGCCAGCAGCTCTGGGCTAGCGGGAGCGTGGGCAGATACGCAGTATTTT
TRBV29-1	-	TRBJ1-2	-	CSVERTGGKSNYGYTF	TGCAGCGTTGAAAGAACCGGGGGGAAGAGCAACTATGGCTACACCTTC
TRBV7-9	-	TRBJ2-3	-	CASSRDRRTDTQYF	TGTGCCAGCAGCCGGGACCGACGCACAGATACGCAGTATTTT
TRBV20-1	once	TRBJ1-2	TRBD1	CSARDMQGAMGYTF	TGCAGTGCTAGAGATATGCAGGGGGCCATGGGCTACACCTTC